The sequence of this T cell receptor (beta chain) was determined in a study of shared clonotypes between healthy human individuals. General study points: There were few donors, and this limited the genetic and exposure-history diversity represented. Unshared clonotypes carried lower generation probabilities than those common to all four donors.

The CDR3 is made up of 15 amino acids. The V end lost 1 base, the J end lost 2 bases, and 9 bases lay between the germline ends. Germline CDR1 and CDR2: MGHRA and YSYEKL. As for this clone: As yet, its antigen is unknown. The same CDR3 also results from other DNA sequences found in this sample.

A deep-level run was used for the assay. Clones were sequenced by immunoSEQ multiplex PCR, and TCRdb holds only the in-frame ones, with some missing. This sample has some 2 million clones, with roughly 95% found just once. Specimen: naive CD4+ T cells sorted from blood. The subset: CD45RA+ positively selected. The sequence was obtained from a man aged 18 to 29 in good health. V usage is TRBV4-1 and J usage is TRBJ2-1; D possibly uses TRBD1 or TRBD2 (5 bases each). For the CDR3, the DNA is TGCGCCAGCAGCCAAGGGCAGGGACCCTACAATGAGCAGTTCTTC. This translates into CASSQGQGPYNEQFF.